The sequence of this T cell receptor (beta chain) was determined in a study of blood T cell repertoires in COVID-19. In the study overall: Both acute and convalescent COVID-19 samples were obtained from the United States, Italy and Spain.

How the authors handled the data: How many nucleated cells were present was estimated from reference gene primer amplification. Only in-frame clones appear in the TCRdb table, and some are missing; sequencing was by immunoSEQ multiplex PCR. Clone size and V and J calls were adopted from that table, with D and trimming inferred from the DNA. The sample contains 80,000 to 100,000 clones, about 87% of which appear only once. V was clipped by 2 bases and J by 4 bases, with 15 bases between them. This CDR3 has 15 residues. CDR1 is MNHEY and CDR2 is SMNVEV in the germline V gene (reference sequence). This clone was found once.

The sequenced sample consisted of peripheral blood. The chain has TRBV27 and TRBJ2-7; D is perhaps TRBD2 (6 bases). The source of this sequence is a human donor in a cohort sampled during active COVID-19. The CDR3 sequence is CASSLVSGRRYEQYF. DNA of the CDR3: TGTGCCAGCAGTTTAGTAAGCGGGCGAAGGTACGAGCAGTACTTC.